This entry features one T cell receptor (beta chain) sequence. In the study's own analysis: Amplification of reference gene primers provided the estimated nucleated cell counts. Sequenced by immunoSEQ multiplex PCR; TCRdb stores in-frame clones only, minus some. For V, J and clone size, that table is used; D and trimming come from the DNA. This sample yields 150,000 to 200,000 clones, of which more than 75% are seen a single time; roughly 2.3% belongs to the top ten. This entry comes from a study of blood T cell repertoires in COVID-19. Background on the study: Sample material is recorded as cDNA or gDNA derived from T cells, B-cell-depleted T cells, or PBMCs.

This CDR3 region has 16 residues. Trimming cost V 2 bases and J 3 bases; bases outside gene matches: 7. Germline CDR1 is MGHDK and CDR2 is SYGVNS. This clonotype was obtained from a man younger than 35 with acute or convalescent COVID-19. The chain links TRBV25-1 to TRBJ2-7; TRBD1 matches at 10 bases. Sequencing used peripheral blood. CDR3 residues: CASSEPRTGGSYEQYF. As DNA, the CDR3 is TGTGCCAGCAGTGAACCCCGGACAGGGGGTAGCTACGAGCAGTACTTC.